This T cell receptor beta chain came from a study of shared clonotypes between healthy human individuals. Under the authors' procedure: ImmunoSEQ output held junction-only sequences without quality scores, so filtering differed. Sequenced by immunoSEQ multiplex PCR; TCRdb stores in-frame clones only, minus some. D and trimming come from the DNA, and the V and J calls and clone size come from that table. The table has around 1.1 million clones, around 77% seen once; the top ten hold 0.89%. The V gene's germline CDR1 is SGHDN and CDR2 FVKESK. V lost 4 bases and J 2 bases, leaving 14 bases between the germline ends. CDR3 length equals 15 residues.

The specimen was memory CD4+ T cells from PBMCs. Subset of the sample: CD45RA-negative fraction. This chain connects TRBV14 to TRBJ1-2; tentatively, D is TRBD1 (6 bases). This sequence was found in a man aged 18 to 29 in good health. Some clones in this sample may be carry-over from other donors' samples. Here the CDR3 DNA reads TGTGCCAGCAGCCCACCGGGACAATCAAACTATGGCTACACCTTC. Its protein is CASSPPGQSNYGYTF.